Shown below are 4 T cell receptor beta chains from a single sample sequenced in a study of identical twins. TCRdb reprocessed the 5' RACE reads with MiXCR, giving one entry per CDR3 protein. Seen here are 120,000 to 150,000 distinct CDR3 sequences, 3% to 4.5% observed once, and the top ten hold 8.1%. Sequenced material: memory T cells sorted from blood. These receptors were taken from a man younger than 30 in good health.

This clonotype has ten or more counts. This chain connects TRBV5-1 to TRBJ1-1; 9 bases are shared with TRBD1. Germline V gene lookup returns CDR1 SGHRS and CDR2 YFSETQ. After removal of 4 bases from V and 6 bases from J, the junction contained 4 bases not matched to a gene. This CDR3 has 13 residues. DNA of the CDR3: TGCGCCAGCAGCGTAGGGGACAGGGCTGAAGCTTTCTTT. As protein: CASSVGDRAEAFF.

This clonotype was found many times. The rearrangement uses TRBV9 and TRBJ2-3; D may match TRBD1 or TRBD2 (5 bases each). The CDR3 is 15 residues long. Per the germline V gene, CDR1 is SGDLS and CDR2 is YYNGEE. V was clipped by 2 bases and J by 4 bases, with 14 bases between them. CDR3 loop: CASSVSSGTPDTQYF. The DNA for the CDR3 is TGTGCCAGCAGCGTTAGCAGTGGGACCCCAGATACGCAGTATTTT.

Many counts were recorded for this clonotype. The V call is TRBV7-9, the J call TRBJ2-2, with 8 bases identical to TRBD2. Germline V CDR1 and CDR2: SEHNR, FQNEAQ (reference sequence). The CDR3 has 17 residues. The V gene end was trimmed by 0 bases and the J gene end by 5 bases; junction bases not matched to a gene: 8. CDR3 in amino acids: CASSLAGLARRTGELFF. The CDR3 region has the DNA TGTGCCAGCAGCTTAGCAGGACTAGCCCGAAGGACCGGGGAGCTGTTTTTT.

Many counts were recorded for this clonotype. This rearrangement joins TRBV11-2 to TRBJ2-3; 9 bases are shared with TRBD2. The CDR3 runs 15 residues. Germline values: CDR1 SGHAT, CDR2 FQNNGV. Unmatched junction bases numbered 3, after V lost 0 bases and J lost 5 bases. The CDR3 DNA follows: TGTGCCAGCAGCTTAGACGGCGGGAGGGAAGATACGCAGTATTTT. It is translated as CASSLDGGREDTQYF. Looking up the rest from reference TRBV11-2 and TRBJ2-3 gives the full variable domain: EAGVAQSPRYKIIEKRQSVAFWCNPISGHATLYWYQQILGQGPKLLIQFQNNGVVDDSQLPKDRFSAERLKGVDSTLKIQPAKLEDSAVYLCASSLDGGREDTQYFGPGTRLTVL.